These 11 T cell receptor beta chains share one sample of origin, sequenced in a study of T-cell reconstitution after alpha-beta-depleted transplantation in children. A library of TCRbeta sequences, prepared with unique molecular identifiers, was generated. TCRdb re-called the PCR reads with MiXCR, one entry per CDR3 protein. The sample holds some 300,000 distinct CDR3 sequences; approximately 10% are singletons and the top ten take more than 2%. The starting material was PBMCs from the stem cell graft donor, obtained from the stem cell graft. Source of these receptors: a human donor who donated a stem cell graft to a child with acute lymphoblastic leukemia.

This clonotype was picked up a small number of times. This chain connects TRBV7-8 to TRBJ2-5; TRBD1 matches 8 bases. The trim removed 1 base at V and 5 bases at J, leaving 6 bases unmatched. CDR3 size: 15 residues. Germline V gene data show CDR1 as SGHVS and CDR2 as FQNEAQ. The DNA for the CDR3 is TGTGCCAGCAGCTTAGTGGCAGGGGGCTCGGAGACCCAGTACTTC. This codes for CASSLVAGGSETQYF.

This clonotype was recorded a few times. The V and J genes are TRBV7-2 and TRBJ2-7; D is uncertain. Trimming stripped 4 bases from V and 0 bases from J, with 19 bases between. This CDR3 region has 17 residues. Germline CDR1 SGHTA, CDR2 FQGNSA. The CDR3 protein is CASSSAETIRSSYEQYF. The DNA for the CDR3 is TGTGCCAGCAGCTCAGCAGAGACGATAAGGAGCTCCTACGAGCAGTACTTC.

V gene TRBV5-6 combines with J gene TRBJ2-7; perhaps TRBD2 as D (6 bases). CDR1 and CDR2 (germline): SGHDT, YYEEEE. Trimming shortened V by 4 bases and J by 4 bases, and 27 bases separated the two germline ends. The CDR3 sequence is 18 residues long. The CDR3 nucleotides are TGTGCCAGCAGCCTCCCCACGAGTCGGGAGAGTGGGGCTTACGAGCAGTACTTC. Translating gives CASSLPTSRESGAYEQYF.

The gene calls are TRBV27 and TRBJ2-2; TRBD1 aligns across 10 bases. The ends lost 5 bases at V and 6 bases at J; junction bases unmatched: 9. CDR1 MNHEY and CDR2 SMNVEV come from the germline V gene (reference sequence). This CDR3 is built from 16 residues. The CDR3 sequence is CASSLGTGVWSGELFF. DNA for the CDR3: TGTGCCAGCAGTCTCGGGACAGGGGTTTGGTCCGGGGAGCTGTTTTTT.

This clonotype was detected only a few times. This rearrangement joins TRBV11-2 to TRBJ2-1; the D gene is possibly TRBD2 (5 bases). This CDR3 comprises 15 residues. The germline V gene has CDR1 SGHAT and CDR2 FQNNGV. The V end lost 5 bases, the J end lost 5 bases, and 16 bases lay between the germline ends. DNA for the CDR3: TGTGCCAGCAGCATATATCCCGCGGGCGACAATGAGCAGTTCTTC. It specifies CASSIYPAGDNEQFF.

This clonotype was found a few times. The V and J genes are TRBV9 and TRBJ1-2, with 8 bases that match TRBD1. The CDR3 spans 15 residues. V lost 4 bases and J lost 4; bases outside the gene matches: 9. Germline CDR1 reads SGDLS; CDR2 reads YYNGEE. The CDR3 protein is CASSITTGGTYGYTF. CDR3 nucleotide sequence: TGTGCCAGCAGCATAACCACAGGGGGTACCTATGGCTACACCTTC. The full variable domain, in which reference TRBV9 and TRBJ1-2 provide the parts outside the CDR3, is DSGVTQTPKHLITATGQRVTLRCSPRSGDLSVYWYQQSLDQGLQFLIQYYNGEERAKGNILERFSAQQFPDLHSELNLSSLELGDSALYFCASSITTGGTYGYTFGSGTRLTVV.

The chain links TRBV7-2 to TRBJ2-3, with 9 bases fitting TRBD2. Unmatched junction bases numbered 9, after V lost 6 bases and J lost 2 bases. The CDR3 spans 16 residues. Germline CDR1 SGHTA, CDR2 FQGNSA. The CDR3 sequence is CASRIGSGSTTDTQYF. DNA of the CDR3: TGTGCCAGCAGGATTGGTAGCGGGAGTACCACAGATACGCAGTATTTT.

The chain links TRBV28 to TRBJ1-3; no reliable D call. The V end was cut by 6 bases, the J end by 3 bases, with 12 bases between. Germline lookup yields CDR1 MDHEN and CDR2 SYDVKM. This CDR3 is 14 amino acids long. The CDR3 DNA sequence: TGTGCCAGCAGCCCCCGACCCCTTGGAAACACCATATATTTT. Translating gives CASSPRPLGNTIYF. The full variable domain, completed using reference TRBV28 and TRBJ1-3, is DVKVTQSSRYLVKRTGEKVFLECVQDMDHENMFWYRQDPGLGLRLIYFSYDVKMKEKGDIPEGYSVSREKKERFSLILESASTNQTSMYLCASSPRPLGNTIYFGEGSWLTVV.

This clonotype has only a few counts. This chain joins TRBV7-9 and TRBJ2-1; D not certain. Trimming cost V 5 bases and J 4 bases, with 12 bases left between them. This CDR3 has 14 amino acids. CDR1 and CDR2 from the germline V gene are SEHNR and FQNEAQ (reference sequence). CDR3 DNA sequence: TGTGCCAGCAGCGATCGGATGTCATACAATGAGCAGTTCTTC. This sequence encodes CASSDRMSYNEQFF.

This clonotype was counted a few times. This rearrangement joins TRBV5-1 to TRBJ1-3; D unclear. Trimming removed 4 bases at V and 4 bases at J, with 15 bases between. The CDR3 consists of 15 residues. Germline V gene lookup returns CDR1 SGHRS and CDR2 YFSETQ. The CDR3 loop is CASSADSPGGNTIYF. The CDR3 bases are TGCGCCAGCAGCGCCGACTCACCGGGGGGAAACACCATATATTTT.

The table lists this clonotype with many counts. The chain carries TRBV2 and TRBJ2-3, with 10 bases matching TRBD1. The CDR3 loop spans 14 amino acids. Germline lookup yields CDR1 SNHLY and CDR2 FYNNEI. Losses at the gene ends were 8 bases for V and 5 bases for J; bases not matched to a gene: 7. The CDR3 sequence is CASSGTGEVDTQYF. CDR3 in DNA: TGTGCCAGCTCCGGGACAGGGGAGGTAGATACGCAGTATTTT.